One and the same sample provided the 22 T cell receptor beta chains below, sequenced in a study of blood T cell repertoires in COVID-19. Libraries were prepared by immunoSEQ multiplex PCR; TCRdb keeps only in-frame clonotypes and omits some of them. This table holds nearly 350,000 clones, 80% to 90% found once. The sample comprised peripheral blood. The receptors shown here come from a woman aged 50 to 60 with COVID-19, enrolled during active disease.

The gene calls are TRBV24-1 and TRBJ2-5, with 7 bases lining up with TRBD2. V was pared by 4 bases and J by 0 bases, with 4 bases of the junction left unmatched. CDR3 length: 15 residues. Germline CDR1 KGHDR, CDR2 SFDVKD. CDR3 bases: TGTGCCACCAGTGACCCAAGCGGGAACCAAGAGACCCAGTACTTC. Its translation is CATSDPSGNQETQYF.

CDR3 region: CAWSVGVDRRTDTQYF. CDR3 nucleotides: TGTGCCTGGAGTGTAGGGGTGGACAGGAGGACAGATACGCAGTATTTT. The genes are TRBV30 and TRBJ2-3; 7 bases map to TRBD1. Germline V gene lookup returns CDR1 GTSNPN and CDR2 SVGIG (reference sequence). The CDR3 contains 16 residues. The V gene end was trimmed by 0 bases and the J gene end by 3 bases; junction bases not matched to a gene: 9.

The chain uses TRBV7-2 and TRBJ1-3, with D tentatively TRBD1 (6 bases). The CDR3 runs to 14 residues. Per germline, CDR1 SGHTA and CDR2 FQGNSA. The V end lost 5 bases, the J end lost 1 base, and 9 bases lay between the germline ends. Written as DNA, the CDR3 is TGTGCCAGCAGCGTAGACAGGTCTGGAAACACCATATATTTT. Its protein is CASSVDRSGNTIYF.

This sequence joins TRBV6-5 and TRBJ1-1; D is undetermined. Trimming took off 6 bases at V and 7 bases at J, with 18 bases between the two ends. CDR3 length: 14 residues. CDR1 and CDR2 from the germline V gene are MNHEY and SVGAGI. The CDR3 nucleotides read TGTGCCAGCAGGCAGAGCGATCAGGAGGGTGAAGCTTTCTTT. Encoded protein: CASRQSDQEGEAFF.

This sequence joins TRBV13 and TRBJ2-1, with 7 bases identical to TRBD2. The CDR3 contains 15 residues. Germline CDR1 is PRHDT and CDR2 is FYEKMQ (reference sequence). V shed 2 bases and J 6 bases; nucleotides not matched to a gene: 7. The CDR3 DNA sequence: TGTGCCAGCAGCTTAATGGGGACTAAAGTCAATGAGCAGTTCTTC. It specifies CASSLMGTKVNEQFF. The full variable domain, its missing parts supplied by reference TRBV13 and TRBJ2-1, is AAGVIQSPRHLIKEKRETATLKCYPIPRHDTVYWYQQGPGQDPQFLISFYEKMQSDKGSIPDRFSAQQFSDYHSELNMSSLELGDSALYFCASSLMGTKVNEQFFGPGTRLTVL.

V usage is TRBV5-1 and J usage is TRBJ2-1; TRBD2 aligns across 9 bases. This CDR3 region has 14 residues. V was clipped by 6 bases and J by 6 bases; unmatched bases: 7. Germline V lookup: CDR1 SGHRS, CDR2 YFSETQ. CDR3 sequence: CASTRREGSNEQFF. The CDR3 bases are TGCGCCAGCACCAGGCGGGAGGGTAGCAATGAGCAGTTCTTC.

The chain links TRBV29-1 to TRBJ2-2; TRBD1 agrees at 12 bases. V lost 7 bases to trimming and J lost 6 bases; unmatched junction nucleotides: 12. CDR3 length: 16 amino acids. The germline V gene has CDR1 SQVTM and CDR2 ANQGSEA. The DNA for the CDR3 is TGCAGCGCCCAAAGACGGGGACAGGGGGCGGCCGGGGAGCTGTTTTTT. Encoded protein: CSAQRRGQGAAGELFF.

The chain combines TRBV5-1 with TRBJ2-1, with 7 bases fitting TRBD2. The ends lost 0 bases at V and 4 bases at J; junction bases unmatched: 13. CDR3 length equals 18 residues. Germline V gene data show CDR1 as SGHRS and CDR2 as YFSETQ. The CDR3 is CASSLVSLAVSLYNEQFF. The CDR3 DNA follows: TGCGCCAGCAGCTTGGTCAGCCTAGCGGTCTCCCTTTACAATGAGCAGTTCTTC.

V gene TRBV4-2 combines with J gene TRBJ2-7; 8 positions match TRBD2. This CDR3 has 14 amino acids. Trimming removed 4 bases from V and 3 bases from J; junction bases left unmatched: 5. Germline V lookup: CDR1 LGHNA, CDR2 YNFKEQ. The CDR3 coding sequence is TGTGCCAGCAGCCTGGGACTAGAGGTCTACGAGCAGTACTTC. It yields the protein CASSLGLEVYEQYF.

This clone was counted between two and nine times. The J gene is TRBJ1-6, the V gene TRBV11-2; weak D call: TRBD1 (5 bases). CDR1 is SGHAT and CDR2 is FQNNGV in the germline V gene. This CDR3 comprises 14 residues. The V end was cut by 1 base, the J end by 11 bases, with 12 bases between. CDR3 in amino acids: CASSLGYWGAPLHF. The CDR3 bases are TGTGCCAGCAGCTTAGGGTATTGGGGGGCACCCCTCCACTTT.

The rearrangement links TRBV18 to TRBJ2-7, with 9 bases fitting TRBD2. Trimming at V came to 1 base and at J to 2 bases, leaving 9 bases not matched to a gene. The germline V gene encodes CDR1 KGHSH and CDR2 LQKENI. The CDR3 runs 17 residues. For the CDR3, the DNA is TGTGCCAGCTCACCACGCATAGCGGGAGTAGGAACCTACGAGCAGTACTTC. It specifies CASSPRIAGVGTYEQYF. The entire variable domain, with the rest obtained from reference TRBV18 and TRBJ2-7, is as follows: NAGVMQNPRHLVRRRGQEARLRCSPMKGHSHVYWYRQLPEEGLKFMVYLQKENIIDESGMPKERFSAEFPKEGPSILRIQQVVRGDSAAYFCASSPRIAGVGTYEQYFGPGTRLTVT.

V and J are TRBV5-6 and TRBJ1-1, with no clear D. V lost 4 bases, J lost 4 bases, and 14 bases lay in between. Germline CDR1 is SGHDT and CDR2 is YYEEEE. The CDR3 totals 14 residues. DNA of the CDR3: TGTGCCAGCAGCCCCCGCGGAGGTTCCACTGAAGCTTTCTTT. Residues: CASSPRGGSTEAFF.

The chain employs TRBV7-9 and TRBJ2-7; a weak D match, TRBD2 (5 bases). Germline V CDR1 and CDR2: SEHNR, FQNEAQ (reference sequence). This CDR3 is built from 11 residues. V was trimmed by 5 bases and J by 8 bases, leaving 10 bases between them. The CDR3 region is CASSPREKQYF. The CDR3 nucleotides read TGTGCCAGCAGCCCGAGGGAGAAGCAGTACTTC.

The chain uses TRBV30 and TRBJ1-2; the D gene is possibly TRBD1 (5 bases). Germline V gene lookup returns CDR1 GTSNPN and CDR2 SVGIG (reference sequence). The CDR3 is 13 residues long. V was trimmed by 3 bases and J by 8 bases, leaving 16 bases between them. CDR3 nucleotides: TGTGCCTGGAGCGTCGGGGGTTATCTCGGCTACACCTTC. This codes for CAWSVGGYLGYTF.

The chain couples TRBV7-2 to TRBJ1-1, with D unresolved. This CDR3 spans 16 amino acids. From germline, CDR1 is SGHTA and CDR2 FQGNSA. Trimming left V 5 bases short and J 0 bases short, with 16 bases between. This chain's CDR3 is CASSPQARHMNTEAFF. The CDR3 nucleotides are TGTGCCAGCAGCCCCCAGGCGAGACACATGAACACTGAAGCTTTCTTT.

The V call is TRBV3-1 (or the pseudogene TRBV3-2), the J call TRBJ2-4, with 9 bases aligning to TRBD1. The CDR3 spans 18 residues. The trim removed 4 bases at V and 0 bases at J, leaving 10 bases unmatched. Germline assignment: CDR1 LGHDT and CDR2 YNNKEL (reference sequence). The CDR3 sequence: CASSPQTGGFLAKNIQYF. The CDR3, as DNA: TGTGCCAGCAGCCCCCAAACAGGGGGCTTTTTAGCCAAAAACATTCAGTACTTC.

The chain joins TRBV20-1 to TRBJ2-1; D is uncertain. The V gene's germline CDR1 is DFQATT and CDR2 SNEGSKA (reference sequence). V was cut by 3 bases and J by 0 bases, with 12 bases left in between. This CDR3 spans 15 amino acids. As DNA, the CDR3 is TGCAGTGCTAGTCCTGTCCTGAGCTCCTACAATGAGCAGTTCTTC. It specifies CSASPVLSSYNEQFF.

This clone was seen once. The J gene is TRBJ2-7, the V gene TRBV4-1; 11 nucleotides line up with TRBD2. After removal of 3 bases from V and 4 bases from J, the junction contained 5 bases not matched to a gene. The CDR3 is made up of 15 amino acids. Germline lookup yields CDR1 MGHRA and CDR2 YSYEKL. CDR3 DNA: TGCGCCAGCAGCCATCCGGGACTAGCGGCATACGAGCAGTACTTC. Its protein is CASSHPGLAAYEQYF.

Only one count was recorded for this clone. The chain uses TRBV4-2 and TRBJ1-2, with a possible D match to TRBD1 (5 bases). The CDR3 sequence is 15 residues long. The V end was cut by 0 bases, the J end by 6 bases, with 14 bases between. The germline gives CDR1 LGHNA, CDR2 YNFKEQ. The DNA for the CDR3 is TGTGCCAGCAGCCAAGATGGTAGGGGCGCAAATGGCTACACCTTC. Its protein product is CASSQDGRGANGYTF.

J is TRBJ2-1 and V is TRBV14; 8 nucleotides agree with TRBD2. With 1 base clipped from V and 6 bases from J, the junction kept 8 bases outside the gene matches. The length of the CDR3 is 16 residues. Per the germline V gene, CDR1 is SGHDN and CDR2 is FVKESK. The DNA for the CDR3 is TGTGCCAGCAGCCAAGGGAGCGGGAGAGGAAGCAATGAGCAGTTCTTC. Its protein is CASSQGSGRGSNEQFF.

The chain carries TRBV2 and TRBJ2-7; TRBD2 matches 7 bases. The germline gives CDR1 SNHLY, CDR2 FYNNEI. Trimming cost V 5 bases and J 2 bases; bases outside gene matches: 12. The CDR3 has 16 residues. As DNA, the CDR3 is TGTGCCAGCAGTACCCTCTCTACGGGAGGAACCTACGAGCAGTACTTC. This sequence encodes CASSTLSTGGTYEQYF.

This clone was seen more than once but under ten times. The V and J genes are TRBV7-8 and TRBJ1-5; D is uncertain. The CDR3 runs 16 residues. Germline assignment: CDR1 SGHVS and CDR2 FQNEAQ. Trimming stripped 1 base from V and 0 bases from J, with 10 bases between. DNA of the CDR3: TGTGCCAGCAGCTTAGGGCGGGGAGGTAGCAATCAGCCCCAGCATTTT. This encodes CASSLGRGGSNQPQHF.